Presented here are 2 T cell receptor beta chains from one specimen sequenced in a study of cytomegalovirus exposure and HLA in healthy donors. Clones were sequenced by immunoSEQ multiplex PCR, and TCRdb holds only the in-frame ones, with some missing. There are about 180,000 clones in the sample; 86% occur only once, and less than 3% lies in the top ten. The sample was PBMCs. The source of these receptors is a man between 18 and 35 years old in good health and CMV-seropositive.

The CDR3 DNA reads as TGTGCCAGCAGTCCAACGGCGGCAGGGGCGATTGGCTACACCTTC. As protein: CASSPTAAGAIGYTF. The chain recombines TRBV2 with TRBJ1-2, with TRBD1 as a possible D gene (6 bases). There are 15 residues in the CDR3. Trimming pared 5 bases from V and 7 bases from J, leaving 20 bases between. The germline V gene encodes CDR1 SNHLY and CDR2 FYNNEI.

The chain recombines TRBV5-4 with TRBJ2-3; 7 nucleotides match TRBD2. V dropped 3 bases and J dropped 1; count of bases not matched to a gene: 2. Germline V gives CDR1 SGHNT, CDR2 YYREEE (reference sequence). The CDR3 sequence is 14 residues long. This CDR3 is CASSSGRGTDTQYF. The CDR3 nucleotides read TGTGCCAGCAGCTCAGGGAGGGGCACAGATACGCAGTATTTT.